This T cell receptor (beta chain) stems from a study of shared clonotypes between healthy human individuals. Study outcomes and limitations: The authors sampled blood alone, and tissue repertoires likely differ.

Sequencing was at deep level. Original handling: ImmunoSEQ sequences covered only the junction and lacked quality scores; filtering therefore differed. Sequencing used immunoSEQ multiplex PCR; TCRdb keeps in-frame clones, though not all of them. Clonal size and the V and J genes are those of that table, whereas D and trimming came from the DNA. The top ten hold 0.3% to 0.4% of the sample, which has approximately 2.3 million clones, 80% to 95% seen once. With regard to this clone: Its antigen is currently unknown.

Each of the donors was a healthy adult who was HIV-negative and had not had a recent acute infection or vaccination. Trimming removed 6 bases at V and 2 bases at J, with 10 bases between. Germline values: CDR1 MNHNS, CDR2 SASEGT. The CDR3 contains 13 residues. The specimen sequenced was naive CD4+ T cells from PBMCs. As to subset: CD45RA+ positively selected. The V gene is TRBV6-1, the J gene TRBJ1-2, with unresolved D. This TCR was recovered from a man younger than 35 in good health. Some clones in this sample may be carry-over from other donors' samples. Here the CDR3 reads CASRVGRNYGYTF. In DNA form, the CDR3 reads TGTGCCAGCAGAGTCGGACGGAACTATGGCTACACCTTC.